One sample yielded the 6 T cell receptor beta chains listed below, sequenced in a study of read filtering for tumor transcriptome and immune sequencing (dated by TCRdb to 2018 to 2020). The sample was run on an Illumina HiSeq 4000. The Immunoverse kit was used to build TCR libraries from approximately 410 ng RNA, with molecular barcoded adaptors covering alpha/delta and beta/gamma chains. TCRdb applied fastp at Q25 and MiXCR to the public reads, then kept only in-frame beta chains. CDR3 protein sequences are deduplicated, and each keeps its most common genes and DNA. For this sample there are about 24,000 distinct CDR3 sequences; around a fifth appear just once. The ten largest clones capture 45% to 50% of the sample. Sequencing used a population of CD138-negative cells sorted from bone marrow. The cell subset or site label, read with the paper, signifies: bone marrow mononuclear cells depleted of CD138+ plasma/myeloma cells by negative magnetic selection. The source is a donor at least 40 years old with multiple myeloma.

J is TRBJ2-5 and V is TRBV10-2, with D unclear. CDR3 length equals 12 residues. Trimming removed 3 bases at V and 3 bases at J, with 5 bases between. Germline V gene data show CDR1 as WSHSY and CDR2 as SAAADI. CDR3 in amino acids: CASSDSKETQYF. The CDR3 bases are TGCGCCAGCAGTGACAGTAAAGAGACCCAGTACTTC.

In this sample, this clonotype turned up many times. The chain joins TRBV20-1 to TRBJ2-3, with D perhaps TRBD1 or TRBD2 (5 bases each). The V gene lost 3 bases and the J gene lost 7 bases, with 14 bases spanning the gap. The CDR3 consists of 13 residues. Per germline, CDR1 DFQATT and CDR2 SNEGSKA (reference sequence). The CDR3 DNA reads as TGCAGTGCTAGGGGACCTGAAATGAATACGCAGTATTTT. Protein: CSARGPEMNTQYF.

This clonotype was observed a few times. V usage is TRBV7-9 and J usage is TRBJ2-5; D uncertain. The V end was cut by 5 bases, the J end by 3 bases, with 4 bases between. This CDR3 contains 11 residues. Per germline, CDR1 SEHNR and CDR2 FQNEAQ (reference sequence). For the CDR3, the DNA is TGTGCCAGCAGCCCCAAAGAGACCCAGTACTTC. Translating it yields CASSPKETQYF.

This clonotype was seen a few times. The chain combines TRBV5-6 with TRBJ1-1; possible D gene TRBD1, 6 bases. The CDR3 loop spans 13 amino acids. The V end was cut by 3 bases, the J end by 6 bases, with 12 bases between. Germline CDR1 SGHDT, CDR2 YYEEEE. CDR3 nucleotide sequence: TGTGCCAGCAGCTCAACAGGGCGACCTGAAGCTTTCTTT. This encodes CASSSTGRPEAFF.

Turning to this clonotype: One end of the junction varies from germline; a read error may be responsible. The chain couples TRBV18 to TRBJ1-1, with TRBD1 as a possible D gene (5 bases). CDR3 length: 14 amino acids. The germline V gene encodes CDR1 KGHSH and CDR2 LQKENI. The CDR3 DNA reads as TGTGCCAGCTCACCAAAGGACATCCCCTACGAGCAGTACTTT. It translates to CASSPKDIPYEQYF.

Ten or more counts support this clonotype. The V call is TRBV19, the J call TRBJ1-4, with D possibly matching TRBD1 (6 bases). The CDR3 extends over 15 amino acids. The germline V gene encodes CDR1 LNHDA and CDR2 SQIVND (reference sequence). Trimming took 4 bases from V and 0 from J, leaving 9 bases between them. The CDR3 DNA follows: TGTGCCAGTAGTAACTCAGGGGCAACTAATGAAAAACTGTTTTTT. This codes for CASSNSGATNEKLFF.